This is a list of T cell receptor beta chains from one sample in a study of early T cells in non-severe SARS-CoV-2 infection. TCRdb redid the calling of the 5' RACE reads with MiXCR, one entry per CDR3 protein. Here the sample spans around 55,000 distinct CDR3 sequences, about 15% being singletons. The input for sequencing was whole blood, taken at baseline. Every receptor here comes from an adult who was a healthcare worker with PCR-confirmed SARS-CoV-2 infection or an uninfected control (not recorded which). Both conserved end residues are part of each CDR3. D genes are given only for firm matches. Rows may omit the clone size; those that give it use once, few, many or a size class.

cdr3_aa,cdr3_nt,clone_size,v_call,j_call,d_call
CASSSTGGNTEAFF,TGTGCCAGCAGCTCTACAGGGGGCAACACTGAAGCTTTCTTT,few,TRBV7-9,TRBJ1-1,TRBD1
CASSYRSSRLVSGNTQYF,TGTGCCAGCAGTTACCGGAGCTCAAGACTAGTCAGTGGGAATACGCAGTATTTT,NA,TRBV6-2/TRBV6-3,TRBJ2-3,NA
CASSSLGRESRRYF,TGTGCCAGCAGTTCCTTGGGGCGGGAGTCCAGGAGGTATTTT,few,TRBV12-3/TRBV12-4,TRBJ2-3,TRBD2
CASSPTGRDYGYTF,TGTGCCAGCAGTCCGACAGGGAGGGACTATGGCTACACCTTC,many,TRBV12-3/TRBV12-4,TRBJ1-2,TRBD1
CASSGTANPRQYF,TGTGCCAGCTCCGGGACAGCGAACCCTCGGCAGTACTTC,NA,TRBV6-5,TRBJ2-7,TRBD1
CASNYRGMANSPLHF,TGTGCCAGCAATTACCGGGGCATGGCAAATTCACCCCTCCACTTT,few,TRBV12-3/TRBV12-4,TRBJ1-6,NA
CASSPAAGTGGSGTEAFF,TGTGCCAGCTCACCGGCAGCCGGGACAGGGGGCTCGGGCACTGAAGCTTTCTTT,few,TRBV18,TRBJ1-1,TRBD1
CASSYDDNSPLHF,TGCGCCAGCAGCTACGACGATAATTCACCCCTCCACTTT,many,TRBV5-1,TRBJ1-6,NA
CASRNRDRVTGELFF,TGTGCCAGCAGAAATCGGGACAGGGTTACCGGGGAGCTGTTTTTT,few,TRBV7-9,TRBJ2-2,TRBD1
CASSFTGNIYNEQFF,TGTGCCAGCAGCTTTACCGGGAACATATACAATGAGCAGTTCTTC,few,TRBV9,TRBJ2-1,NA
CTSSQVPPRGVRSYNSPLHF,TGCACCAGCAGCCAAGTCCCCCCCAGGGGAGTTCGATCCTATAATTCACCCCTCCACTTT,NA,TRBV1,TRBJ1-6,NA
CASSGYEQYF,TGTGCCAGCAGTGGCTACGAGCAGTACTTC,few,TRBV25-1,TRBJ2-7,NA
CASSPGSPYRTGELFF,TGTGCCAGCAGCCCAGGGAGTCCCTATAGAACCGGGGAGCTGTTTTTT,NA,TRBV7-9,TRBJ2-2,NA
CASSWADLQETQYF,TGTGCCAGCAGCTGGGCGGACTTACAAGAGACCCAGTACTTC,few,TRBV7-9,TRBJ2-5,NA
CASKTRSGENTEAFF,TGTGCCAGCAAGACCCGCAGCGGGGAGAACACTGAAGCTTTCTTT,few,TRBV2,TRBJ1-1,NA
CASSLAAGYGDTQYF,TGTGCCAGCAGTTTAGCAGCGGGGTATGGAGATACGCAGTATTTT,NA,TRBV27,TRBJ2-3,TRBD2
CSVADGAYEQYF,TGCAGCGTTGCCGACGGGGCCTACGAGCAGTACTTC,few,TRBV29-1,TRBJ2-7,NA
CASNSQGYGYTF,TGTGCCAGTAACTCCCAGGGGTATGGCTACACCTTC,NA,TRBV19,TRBJ1-2,NA
CASSQVGGAYEQYF,TGTGCCAGCAGCCAAGTCGGGGGGGCCTACGAGCAGTACTTC,few,TRBV3-1,TRBJ2-7,TRBD2
CAWSPRTGSREKLFF,TGTGCCTGGAGTCCCCGGACAGGTTCTAGGGAAAAACTGTTTTTT,many,TRBV30,TRBJ1-4,TRBD1
CASSLVHQETQYF,TGTGCCAGCAGTTTAGTTCACCAAGAGACCCAGTACTTC,NA,TRBV12-3/TRBV12-4,TRBJ2-5,NA
CASSFGTGANEQYF,TGTGCCAGCAGCTTTGGGACAGGGGCAAACGAGCAGTACTTC,NA,TRBV7-9,TRBJ2-7,TRBD1
CASSLEGPGANVLTF,TGCGCCAGCAGCTTGGAAGGGCCCGGGGCCAACGTCCTGACTTTC,many,TRBV5-1,TRBJ2-6,NA
CASSFREGQETQYF,TGTGCCAGCAGTTTTAGGGAGGGGCAAGAGACCCAGTACTTC,few,TRBV12-3/TRBV12-4,TRBJ2-5,TRBD2
CASSFGRSPDNEQFF,TGTGCCAGCAGCTTCGGGAGATCACCCGACAATGAGCAGTTCTTC,NA,TRBV7-3,TRBJ2-1,NA
CAWTHGGEQFF,TGTGCCTGGACCCACGGAGGGGAGCAGTTCTTC,NA,TRBV30,TRBJ2-1,NA
CSARDARSPWGNQPQHF,TGCAGTGCTAGAGATGCCAGGTCCCCCTGGGGCAATCAGCCCCAGCATTTT,many,TRBV20-1,TRBJ1-5,NA
CSARVAGRVGEKLFF,TGCAGTGCTAGAGTGGCGGGCAGGGTAGGGGAAAAACTGTTTTTT,NA,TRBV20-1,TRBJ1-4,NA
CVSRARDRSTTGELFF,TGTGTCAGCAGGGCTCGGGACAGATCGACCACCGGGGAGCTGTTTTTT,NA,TRBV12-3/TRBV12-4,TRBJ2-2,TRBD1
CASSTPTGELFF,TGTGCCAGCAGTACCCCCACCGGGGAGCTGTTTTTT,few,TRBV28,TRBJ2-2,NA
CSAPTQGITNEKLFF,TGCAGTGCTCCGACCCAGGGGATTACTAATGAAAAACTGTTTTTT,few,TRBV20-1,TRBJ1-4,NA
CASSWEGHGTLSTSYWQYF,TGCGCCAGCAGCTGGGAGGGACACGGAACCTTATCTACGAGTTACTGGCAGTACTTC,few,TRBV5-1,TRBJ2-7,NA
CASSLTSGGNEQFF,TGTGCCAGCAGCCTAACAAGTGGTGGGAATGAGCAGTTCTTC,many,TRBV7-9,TRBJ2-1,NA
CASRLAGAGGYTF,TGTGCCAGCAGGCTGGCTGGGGCCGGGGGCTACACCTTC,many,TRBV6-6,TRBJ1-2,NA
CASSLFAVGGNEQFF,TGTGCCAGCAGCCTATTCGCGGTTGGGGGAAATGAGCAGTTCTTC,NA,TRBV12-3/TRBV12-4,TRBJ2-1,NA
CAISDRNTGELFF,TGTGCCATCAGTGACAGAAACACCGGGGAGCTGTTTTTT,few,TRBV10-3,TRBJ2-2,NA
CAISEPENTGELFF,TGTGCCATCAGTGAACCGGAAAACACCGGGGAGCTGTTTTTT,NA,TRBV10-3,TRBJ2-2,NA
CASSLAGGYSYEQYF,TGTGCCAGCAGCTTGGCCGGCGGGTACTCCTACGAGCAGTACTTC,few,TRBV5-4,TRBJ2-7,NA
CASSPAGGTYNEQFF,TGTGCCAGCAGCCCAGCCGGGGGGACCTACAATGAGCAGTTCTTC,many,TRBV9,TRBJ2-1,TRBD2
CASSYSDLSTDTQYF,TGTGCCAGCAGTTACTCTGACCTTAGCACAGATACGCAGTATTTT,NA,TRBV6-5,TRBJ2-3,NA
CGAATGNEQFF,TGTGGTGCGGCCACGGGGAATGAGCAGTTCTTC,NA,TRBV10-3,TRBJ2-1,NA
CASSLRAVNEQFF,TGTGCCAGCAGCCTCAGGGCCGTAAATGAGCAGTTCTTC,many,TRBV7-6,TRBJ2-1,NA
CASSWNQETQYF,TGTGCCAGCAGCTGGAACCAAGAGACCCAGTACTTC,many,TRBV7-9,TRBJ2-5,NA
CASSQGGGGNQPQHF,TGTGCCAGCTCACAGGGAGGGGGCGGCAATCAGCCCCAGCATTTT,few,TRBV18,TRBJ1-5,TRBD1
CSARVFGGLWNTGELFF,TGCAGTGCTAGAGTTTTTGGGGGGCTTTGGAACACCGGGGAGCTGTTTTTT,few,TRBV20-1,TRBJ2-2,NA
CASSLATTTGNNSPLHF,TGTGCCAGCAGCTTAGCTACAACGACAGGGAACAATTCACCCCTCCACTTT,few,TRBV7-8,TRBJ1-6,TRBD1
CASRDGQMGPQYF,TGTGCCAGCAGGGACGGTCAAATGGGGCCCCAGTACTTC,many,TRBV2,TRBJ2-5,NA
CASSFFGDGGTEAFF,TGTGCCAGCAGTTTCTTCGGGGATGGGGGGACTGAAGCTTTCTTT,many,TRBV28,TRBJ1-1,NA
CASSQRRKTQYF,TGTGCCAGCAGCCAAAGGCGAAAGACCCAGTACTTC,many,TRBV14,TRBJ2-5,NA
CASSVERGDTQYF,TGTGCCAGCAGCGTAGAAAGGGGGGATACGCAGTATTTT,few,TRBV9,TRBJ2-3,NA